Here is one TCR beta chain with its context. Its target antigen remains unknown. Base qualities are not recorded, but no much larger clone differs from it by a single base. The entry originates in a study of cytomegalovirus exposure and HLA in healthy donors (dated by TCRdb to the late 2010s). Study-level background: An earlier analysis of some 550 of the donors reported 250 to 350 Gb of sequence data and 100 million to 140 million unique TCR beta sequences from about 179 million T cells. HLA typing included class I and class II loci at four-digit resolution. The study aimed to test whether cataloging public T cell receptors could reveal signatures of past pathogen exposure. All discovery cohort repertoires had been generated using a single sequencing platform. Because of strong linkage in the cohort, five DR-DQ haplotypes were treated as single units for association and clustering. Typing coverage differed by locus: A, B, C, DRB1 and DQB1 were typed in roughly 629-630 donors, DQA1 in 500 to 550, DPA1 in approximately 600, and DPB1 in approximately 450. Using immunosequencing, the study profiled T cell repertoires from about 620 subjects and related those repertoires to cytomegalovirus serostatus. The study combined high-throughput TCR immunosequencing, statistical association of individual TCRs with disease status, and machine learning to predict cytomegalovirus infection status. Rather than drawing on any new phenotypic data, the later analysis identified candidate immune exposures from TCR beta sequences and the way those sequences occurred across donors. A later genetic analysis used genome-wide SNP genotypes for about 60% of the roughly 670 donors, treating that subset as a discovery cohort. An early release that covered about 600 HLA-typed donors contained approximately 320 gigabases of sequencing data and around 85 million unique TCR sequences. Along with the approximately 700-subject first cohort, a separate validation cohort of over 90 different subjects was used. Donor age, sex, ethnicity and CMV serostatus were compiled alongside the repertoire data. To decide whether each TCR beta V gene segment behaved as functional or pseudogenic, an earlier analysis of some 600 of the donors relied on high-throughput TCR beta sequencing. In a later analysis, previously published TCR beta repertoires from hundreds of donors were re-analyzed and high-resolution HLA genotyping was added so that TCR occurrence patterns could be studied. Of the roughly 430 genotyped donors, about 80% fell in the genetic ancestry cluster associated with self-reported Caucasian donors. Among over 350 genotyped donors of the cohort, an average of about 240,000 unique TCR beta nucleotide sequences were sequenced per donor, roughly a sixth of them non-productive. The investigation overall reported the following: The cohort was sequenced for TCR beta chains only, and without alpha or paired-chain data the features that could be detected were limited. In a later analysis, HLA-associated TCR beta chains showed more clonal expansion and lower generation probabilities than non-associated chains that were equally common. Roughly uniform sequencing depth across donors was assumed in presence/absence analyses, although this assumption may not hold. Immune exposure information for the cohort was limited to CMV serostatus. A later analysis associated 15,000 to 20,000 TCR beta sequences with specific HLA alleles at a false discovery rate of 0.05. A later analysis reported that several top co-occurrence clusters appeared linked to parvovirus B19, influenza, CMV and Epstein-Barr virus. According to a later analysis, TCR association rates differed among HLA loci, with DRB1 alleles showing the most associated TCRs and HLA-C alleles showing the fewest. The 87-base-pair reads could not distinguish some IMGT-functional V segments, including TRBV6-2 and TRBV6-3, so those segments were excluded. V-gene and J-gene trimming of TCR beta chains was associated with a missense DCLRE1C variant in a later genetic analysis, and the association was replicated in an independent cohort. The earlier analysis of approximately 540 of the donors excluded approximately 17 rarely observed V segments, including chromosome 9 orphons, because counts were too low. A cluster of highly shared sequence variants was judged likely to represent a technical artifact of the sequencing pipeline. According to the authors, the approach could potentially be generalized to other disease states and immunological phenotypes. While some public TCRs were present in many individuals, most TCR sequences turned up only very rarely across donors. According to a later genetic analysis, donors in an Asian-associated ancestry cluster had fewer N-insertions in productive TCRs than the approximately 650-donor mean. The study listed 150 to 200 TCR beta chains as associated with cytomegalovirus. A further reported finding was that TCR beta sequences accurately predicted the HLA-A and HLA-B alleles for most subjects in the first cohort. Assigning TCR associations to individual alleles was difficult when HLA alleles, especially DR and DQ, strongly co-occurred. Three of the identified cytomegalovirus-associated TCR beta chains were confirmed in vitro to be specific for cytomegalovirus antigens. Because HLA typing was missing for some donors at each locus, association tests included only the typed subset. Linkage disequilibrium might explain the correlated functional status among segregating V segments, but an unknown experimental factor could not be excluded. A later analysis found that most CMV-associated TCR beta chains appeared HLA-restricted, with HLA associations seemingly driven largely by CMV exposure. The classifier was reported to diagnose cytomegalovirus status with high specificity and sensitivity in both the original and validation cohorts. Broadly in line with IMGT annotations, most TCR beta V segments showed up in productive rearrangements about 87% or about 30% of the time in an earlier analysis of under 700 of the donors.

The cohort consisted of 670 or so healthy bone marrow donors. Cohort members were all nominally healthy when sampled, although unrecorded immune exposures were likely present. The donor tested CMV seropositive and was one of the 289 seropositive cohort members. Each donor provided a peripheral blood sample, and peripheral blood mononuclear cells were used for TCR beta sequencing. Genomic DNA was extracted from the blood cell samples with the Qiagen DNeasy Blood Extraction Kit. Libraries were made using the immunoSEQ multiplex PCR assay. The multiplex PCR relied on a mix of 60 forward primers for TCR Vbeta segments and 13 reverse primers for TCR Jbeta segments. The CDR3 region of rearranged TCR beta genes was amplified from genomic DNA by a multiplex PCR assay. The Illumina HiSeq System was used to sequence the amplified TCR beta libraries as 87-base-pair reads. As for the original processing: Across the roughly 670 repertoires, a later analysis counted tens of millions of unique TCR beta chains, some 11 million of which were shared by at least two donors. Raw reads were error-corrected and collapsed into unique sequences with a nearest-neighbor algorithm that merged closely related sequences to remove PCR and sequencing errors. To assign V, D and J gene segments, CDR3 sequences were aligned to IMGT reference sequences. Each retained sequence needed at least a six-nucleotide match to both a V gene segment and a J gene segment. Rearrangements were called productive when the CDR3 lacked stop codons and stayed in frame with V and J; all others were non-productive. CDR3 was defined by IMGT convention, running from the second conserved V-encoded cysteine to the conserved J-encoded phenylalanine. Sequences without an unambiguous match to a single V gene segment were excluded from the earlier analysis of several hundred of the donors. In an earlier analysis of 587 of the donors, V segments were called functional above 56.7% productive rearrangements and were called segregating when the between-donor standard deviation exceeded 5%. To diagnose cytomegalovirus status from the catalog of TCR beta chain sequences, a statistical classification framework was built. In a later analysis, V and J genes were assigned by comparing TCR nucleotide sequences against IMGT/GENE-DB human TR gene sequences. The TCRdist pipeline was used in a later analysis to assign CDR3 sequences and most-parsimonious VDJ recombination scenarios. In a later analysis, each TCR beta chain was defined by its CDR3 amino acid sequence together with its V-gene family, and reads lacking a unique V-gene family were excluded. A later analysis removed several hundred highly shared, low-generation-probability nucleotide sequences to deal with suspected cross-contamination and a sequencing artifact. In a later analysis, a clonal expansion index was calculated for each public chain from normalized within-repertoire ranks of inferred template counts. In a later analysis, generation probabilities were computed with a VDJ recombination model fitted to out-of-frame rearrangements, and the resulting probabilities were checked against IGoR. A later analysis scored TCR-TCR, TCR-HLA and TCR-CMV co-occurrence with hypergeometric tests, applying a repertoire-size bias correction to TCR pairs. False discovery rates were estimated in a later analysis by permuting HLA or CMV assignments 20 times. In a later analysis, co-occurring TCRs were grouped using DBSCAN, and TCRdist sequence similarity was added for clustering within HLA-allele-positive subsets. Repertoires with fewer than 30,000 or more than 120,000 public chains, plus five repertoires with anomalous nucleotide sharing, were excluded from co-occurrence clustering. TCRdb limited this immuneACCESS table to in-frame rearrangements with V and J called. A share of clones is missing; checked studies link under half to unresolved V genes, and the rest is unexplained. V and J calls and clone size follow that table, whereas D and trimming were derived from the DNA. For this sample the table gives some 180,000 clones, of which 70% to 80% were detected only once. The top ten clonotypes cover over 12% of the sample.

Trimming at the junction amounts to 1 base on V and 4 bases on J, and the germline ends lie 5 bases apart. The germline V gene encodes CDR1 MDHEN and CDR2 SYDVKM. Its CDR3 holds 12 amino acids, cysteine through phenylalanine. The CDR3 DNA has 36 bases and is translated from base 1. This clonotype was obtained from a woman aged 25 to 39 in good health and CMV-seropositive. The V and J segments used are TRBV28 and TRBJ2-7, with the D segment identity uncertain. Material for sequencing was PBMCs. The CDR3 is CASSLYKYEQYF. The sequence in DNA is TGTGCCAGCAGTTTATACAAATACGAGCAGTACTTC.